A single sample gave rise to the 14 T cell receptor beta chains below, sequenced in a study of T cell repertoires in cytomegalovirus infection. No antigen has been assigned to these receptors. TCRdb re-analysed the reads in MiXCR, keeping a single row per CDR3 protein. The sample lists a few hundred thousand distinct CDR3 sequences, 25% occurring once. Specimen: cultured PBMCs, collected from culture after CMV antigen stimulation. These receptors all come from a human donor in good health (CMV status not recorded). Some clones in this sample may be carry-over from other donors' samples.

This clonotype occurred a few times. The chain is built from TRBV14 and TRBJ1-4; D gene unclear. CDR3 length: 13 residues. Germline values: CDR1 SGHDN, CDR2 FVKESK. Trimming stripped 4 bases from V and 7 bases from J, with 10 bases between. The CDR3 protein is CASSPRHSEKLFF. The CDR3 DNA reads TGTGCCAGCAGCCCCCGACACAGTGAAAAACTGTTTTTT.

CDR3: CASSRFGERERYEQYF. The DNA of the CDR3 is TGTGCCAGCAGCCGGTTTGGAGAGCGGGAGCGCTACGAGCAGTACTTC. The chain employs TRBV6-6 and TRBJ2-7; 8 bases agree with TRBD2. The ends lost 6 bases at V and 3 bases at J; junction bases unmatched: 13. This CDR3 has 16 residues. The germline V gene has CDR1 MNHNY and CDR2 SVGAGI (reference sequence).

This clonotype was counted at least ten times. The chain carries TRBV7-2 and TRBJ2-7; D is possibly TRBD1 (7 bases). Germline values: CDR1 SGHTA, CDR2 FQGNSA. The V end lost 1 base, the J end lost 0 bases, and 10 bases lay between the germline ends. CDR3 size: 15 residues. The CDR3 is CASSLGRGLSYEQYV. The CDR3 DNA sequence: TGTGCCAGCAGCTTAGGGAGGGGGCTCTCCTACGAGCAGTACGTC.

This clonotype was detected many times. This chain uses TRBV7-2 with TRBJ2-7; 8 bases agree with TRBD2. Germline CDR1 is SGHTA and CDR2 is FQGNSA. CDR3 length: 17 amino acids. J lost 2 bases, V lost 0 bases, and 9 bases had no gene match. In nucleotides, the CDR3 is TGTGCCAGCAGCTTAGCGCTTGGCGGGAGGCCGCCCTACGAGCAGTACGTC. Its protein is CASSLALGGRPPYEQYV.

This clonotype was observed a few times. V is TRBV20-1 and J is TRBJ2-3; D is perhaps TRBD2 (5 bases). Trimming cost V 8 bases and J 0 bases, with 15 bases left between them. The germline gives CDR1 DFQATT, CDR2 SNEGSKA (reference sequence). This CDR3 has 14 residues. CDR3 bases: TGCAGTCAGTCCAGACTACCCAGCACAGATACGCAGTATTTT. It codes for CSQSRLPSTDTQYF.

This clonotype appeared many times. V is TRBV20-1 and J is TRBJ2-1, with TRBD2 matching 9 bases. Germline CDR1 DFQATT, CDR2 SNEGSKA (reference sequence). The junction had 9 bases not matched to a gene; V was cut back by 2 bases and J by 1 base. The CDR3 consists of 17 residues. This chain's CDR3 is CSARTIGLATSYNEQFF. The CDR3 nucleotides are TGCAGTGCTAGAACTATTGGACTAGCGACATCCTACAATGAGCAGTTCTTC.

This clonotype appeared many times. A read error may account for a junction end that differs from germline. The rearrangement links TRBV6-1 to TRBJ1-5, with 9 bases fitting TRBD1. Per germline, CDR1 MNHNS and CDR2 SASEGT. The CDR3 runs to 14 residues. CDR3 DNA sequence: TGTGCCGGCAGGACAGGGGCGTTCAATCAGCCCCAGCATTTT. This translates into CAGRTGAFNQPQHF.

V usage is TRBV27 and J usage is TRBJ2-1; D not certain. Germline CDR1 is MNHEY and CDR2 is SMNVEV (reference sequence). CDR3 length: 16 residues. Deletions cut 6 bases from V and 8 bases from J, with 23 bases between. This CDR3 is CASSFLLVNTVYEQFF. In nucleotides, the CDR3 is TGTGCCAGCAGCTTTCTTTTGGTAAATACTGTCTATGAGCAGTTCTTC.

This clonotype showed up just once. The J gene is TRBJ1-1, the V gene TRBV7-6; D is unclear. The germline CDR1 and CDR2 sequences are SGHVS and FNYEAQ. The germline V and J ends were trimmed by 5 bases and 9 bases, with 16 bases remaining between them. CDR3 size: 13 residues. CDR3 DNA: TGTGCCAGCAGCCGAGAGGGCGATGAGAAAGCTTTCTTT. Protein product: CASSREGDEKAFF.

The sample holds many counts of this clonotype. This chain uses TRBV7-2 with TRBJ2-7; D might be TRBD2 (6 bases). This CDR3 comprises 16 residues. Germline V gene lookup returns CDR1 SGHTA and CDR2 FQGNSA. V lost 0 bases and J lost 0, with 12 bases in between. CDR3 region: CASSLALLARSYEQYF. The DNA of the CDR3 is TGTGCCAGCAGCTTAGCGCTCCTAGCGCGCTCCTACGAGCAGTACTTC.

The rearrangement uses TRBV5-3 and TRBJ2-3, with TRBD2 identical over 7 bases. TRBV5-3 is classed as an ORF, of uncertain function. The CDR3 is made up of 16 amino acids. V shed 8 bases and J 0 bases; nucleotides not matched to a gene: 12. The CDR3 here is CASSLLTSVSTDTQYF. In DNA form, the CDR3 reads TGTGCCAGCAGCCTATTAACTAGCGTAAGCACAGATACGCAGTATTTT.

This chain uses TRBV7-2 with TRBJ1-4; D might be TRBD1 (6 bases). The CDR3 runs to 14 residues. Trimming removed 1 base at V and 7 bases at J, with 10 bases between. In germline, CDR1 is SGHTA, CDR2 FQGNSA. DNA of the CDR3: TGTGCCAGCAGCTTAGGGGGGGCGAGTGAAAAACTGTTTTTT. Protein: CASSLGGASEKLFF.

This clonotype has at least ten counts. The CDR3 loop is CASSLNPLTNTEAFF. The CDR3, as DNA: TGTGCCAGCAGCCTCAACCCCTTGACGAACACTGAAGCTTTCTTT. The chain joins TRBV7-2 to TRBJ1-1; D not certain. CDR3 length equals 15 residues. V was clipped by 5 bases and J by 1 base, with 14 bases between them. Germline V gene lookup returns CDR1 SGHTA and CDR2 FQGNSA.

V is TRBV28 and J is TRBJ1-2, with 8 bases aligning to TRBD1. Trimming at V came to 8 bases and at J to 2 bases, leaving 4 bases not matched to a gene. The length of the CDR3 is 13 residues. Germline V lookup: CDR1 MDHEN, CDR2 SYDVKM. The CDR3 reads CASQQGGNYGYTF. DNA of the CDR3: TGTGCCAGCCAACAGGGGGGGAACTATGGCTACACCTTC.